This T cell receptor beta chain was retrieved from a study of shared clonotypes between healthy human individuals. Study-level information: Researchers assigned three CD4 naive, three CD4 memory, two CD8 naive and one CD8 memory plate to each donor.

This table comes from immunoSEQ multiplex PCR, and its TCRdb copy is limited to in-frame clones, with some not included. Of some 2,000,000 clones listed, around 95% were seen once; the top ten hold around 0.13%. V was pared by 0 bases and J by 6 bases, with 15 bases between. The CDR3 consists of 16 residues. Per germline, CDR1 SGHAT and CDR2 FQNNGV. The clonotype originates from a man in his late teens or twenties in good health. V usage is TRBV11-2 and J usage is TRBJ2-1, with no clear D. The sequenced material came from naive CD4+ T cells sorted from blood. As for subset: CD45RA+ positively selected. The chain's CDR3 is CASSLDRSINRNEQFF. As DNA, the CDR3 is TGTGCCAGCAGCTTAGATCGGAGCATAAATCGCAATGAGCAGTTCTTC.